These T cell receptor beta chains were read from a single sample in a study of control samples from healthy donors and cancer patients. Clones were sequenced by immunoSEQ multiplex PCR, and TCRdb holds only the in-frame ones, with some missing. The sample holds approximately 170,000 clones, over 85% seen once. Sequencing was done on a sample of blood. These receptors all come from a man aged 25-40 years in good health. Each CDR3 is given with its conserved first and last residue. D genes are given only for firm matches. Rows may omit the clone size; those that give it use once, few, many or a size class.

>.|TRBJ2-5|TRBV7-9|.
TGTGCCAGCAGCCCCCGACAGTCCGGGGGGACCCAGTACTTC
CASSPRQSGGTQYF
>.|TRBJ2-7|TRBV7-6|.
TGTGCCAGCAGCCACATCAGGGACGGGAACTACGAGCAGTACTTC
CASSHIRDGNYEQYF
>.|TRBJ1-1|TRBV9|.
TGTGCCAGCAGCGTAGGCTACAGCGTCGGCAGTGTAAAGAACACTGAAGCTTTCTTT
CASSVGYSVGSVKNTEAFF
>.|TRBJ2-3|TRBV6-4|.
TGTGCCAGCAGTGTCCTCGGAGGGGCAGATACGCAGTATTTT
CASSVLGGADTQYF
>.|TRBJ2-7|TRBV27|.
TGTGCCAGCAGCACTGGACGTCCGACCTACGAGCAGTACTTC
CASSTGRPTYEQYF
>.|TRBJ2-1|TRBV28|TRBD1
TGTGCCAGCAGTCTCCTCTCGACAGGGATCATCTACAATGAGCAGTTCTTC
CASSLLSTGIIYNEQFF
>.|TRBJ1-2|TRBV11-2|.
TGTGCCAGCAGCTTCGTGGGGGGCGCCTTTGAGGGCTACACCTTC
CASSFVGGAFEGYTF
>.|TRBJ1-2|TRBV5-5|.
TGTGCCAGCAGCTCCACTCTGGGACTATCCTATGGCTACACCTTC
CASSSTLGLSYGYTF
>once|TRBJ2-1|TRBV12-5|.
TGTGCTAGTGGCTTAGAACGCGGTGAGCAGTTCTTC
CASGLERGEQFF
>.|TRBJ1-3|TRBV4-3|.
TGCGCCAGCAGCCAAGATTGGCGGCAGGGAGTAAACACCATATATTTT
CASSQDWRQGVNTIYF
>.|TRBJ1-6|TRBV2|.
TGTGCCAGCAGGGGTACAGCTGTTAATTCACCCCTCCACTTT
CASRGTAVNSPLHF
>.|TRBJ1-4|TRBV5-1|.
TGCGCCAGCAGCTTGCCGGGACGGGCTAATGAAAAACTGTTTTTT
CASSLPGRANEKLFF
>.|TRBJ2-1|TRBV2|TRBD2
TGTGCCAGCAGTGAAAGCGGGAGGCTCACCTACAATGAGCAGTTCTTC
CASSESGRLTYNEQFF
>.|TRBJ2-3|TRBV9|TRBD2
TGTGCCAGCAGCCCGGACGGACTAGCGGGGGGGCGATCGCAGTATTTT
CASSPDGLAGGRSQYF